This entry lists 25 T cell receptor beta chains sequenced from one sample in a study of shared clonotypes between healthy human individuals. TCRdb's table, derived via immunoSEQ multiplex PCR, lists solely in-frame clones and lacks some. The repertoire holds hundreds of thousands of clones, with roughly 73% as singletons. The specimen sequenced was memory CD4+ T cells sorted from blood. Subset meaning: CD45RA-negative fraction. These receptor sequences come from a woman aged 25 to 39 in good health.

The chain combines TRBV11-2 with TRBJ1-4; D is perhaps TRBD1 (5 bases). The CDR3 sequence is 14 residues long. V gave up 6 bases and J gave up 7 bases, with 15 bases separating them. Germline V lookup: CDR1 SGHAT, CDR2 FQNNGV. CDR3 in DNA: TGTGCCAGCAGTTACGGTAGGGGAGGTGAAAAACTGTTTTTT. It yields the protein CASSYGRGGEKLFF.

Concerning this clone: Other DNA sequences within the sample encode an identical CDR3. Here the CDR3 reads CASSRDRGTDTQYF. The CDR3 bases are TGTGCCAGCAGCCGGGACAGGGGCACAGATACGCAGTATTTT. The chain uses TRBV14 and TRBJ2-3, with 9 bases that match TRBD1. Trimming took 4 bases from V and 1 from J; bases not matched to a gene: 0. CDR1 and CDR2 from the germline V gene are SGHDN and FVKESK. The CDR3 sequence is 14 residues long. Together with reference TRBV14 and TRBJ2-3, the CDR3 gives the full variable domain: EAGVTQFPSHSVIEKGQTVTLRCDPISGHDNLYWYRRVMGKEIKFLLHFVKESKQDESGMPNNRFLAERTGGTYSTLKVQPAELEDSGVYFCASSRDRGTDTQYFGPGTRLTVL.

The count of this clone is one. The chain recombines TRBV25-1 with TRBJ2-7, with D possibly matching TRBD2 (6 bases). CDR1 and CDR2 from the germline V gene are MGHDK and SYGVNS. The CDR3 is made up of 16 amino acids. Trimming stripped 0 bases from V and 6 bases from J, with 18 bases between. The chain's CDR3 is CASSEYESSLAREQYF. DNA of the CDR3: TGTGCCAGCAGTGAATACGAATCTTCACTAGCTCGCGAGCAGTACTTC.

The chain is built from TRBV5-1 and TRBJ1-2; 8 bases line up with TRBD1. From germline, CDR1 is SGHRS and CDR2 YFSETQ. CDR3 length: 14 amino acids. V lost 1 base to trimming and J lost 8 bases; unmatched junction nucleotides: 7. The DNA for the CDR3 is TGCGCCAGCAGCTTGCCCACGACAGGGGAGGGCTACACCTTC. This encodes CASSLPTTGEGYTF.

This clone came up a few times. Other DNA sequences of this sample code for an identical CDR3. The genes are TRBV5-1 and TRBJ2-2; no firm D call. The V end lost 1 base, the J end lost 1 base, and 5 bases lay between the germline ends. CDR1 SGHRS and CDR2 YFSETQ come from the germline V gene. There are 14 residues in the CDR3. The CDR3 nucleotides read TGCGCCAGCAGCTTGACGGGGAACACCGGGGAGCTGTTTTTT. Translating it yields CASSLTGNTGELFF.

The chain joins TRBV7-3 to TRBJ1-1; a weak D match, TRBD1 (5 bases). Deletions cut 1 base from V and 5 bases from J, with 8 bases between. In germline, CDR1 is SGHTA, CDR2 FQGTGA. This CDR3 region has 13 residues. This CDR3 is CASSLNGGTEAFF. The CDR3 DNA sequence: TGTGCCAGCAGCTTAAATGGGGGGACTGAAGCTTTCTTT.

The chain carries TRBV6-6 and TRBJ2-4, with 13 bases matching TRBD2. This CDR3 contains 15 residues. Germline-derived CDR1 and CDR2 are MNHNY and SVGAGI (reference sequence). With 5 bases clipped from V and 6 bases from J, the junction kept 4 bases outside the gene matches. CDR3 protein: CASSPGTSGTNIQYF. CDR3 bases: TGTGCCAGCAGTCCCGGGACTAGCGGGACAAACATTCAGTACTTC.

The V call is TRBV18, the J call TRBJ2-7; the D gene is possibly TRBD2 (6 bases). Trimming removed 6 bases at V and 5 bases at J, with 14 bases between. CDR3 length equals 13 residues. CDR1 and CDR2 (germline): KGHSH, LQKENI. CDR3 nucleotides: TGTGCCAGCTCCCCCGGGGGTGGGAACGAGCAGTACTTC. Its translation: CASSPGGGNEQYF.

This chain uses TRBV2 with TRBJ2-7, with 8 bases identical to TRBD1. With V trimmed by 3 bases and J by 4 bases, 2 bases remained unmatched. The CDR3 has 13 residues. Looked up from germline, CDR1 is SNHLY and CDR2 is FYNNEI. CDR3 region: CASSDQGAYEQYF. CDR3 nucleotides: TGTGCCAGCAGTGACCAGGGGGCATACGAGCAGTACTTC.

The chain uses TRBV11-3 and TRBJ1-6; 8 nucleotides line up with TRBD1. CDR3 length: 14 residues. The germline V gene encodes CDR1 SGHNT and CDR2 YENEEA. Trimming removed 4 bases from V and 8 bases from J; junction bases left unmatched: 4. The CDR3 here is CASSSGGGYSPLHF. The DNA for the CDR3 is TGTGCCAGCAGCTCAGGGGGCGGGTATTCACCCCTCCACTTT.

This clone was seen a handful of times. This chain uses TRBV6-1 with TRBJ2-3, with TRBD2 matching 12 bases. The CDR3 sequence is 13 residues long. Germline V gene sequence: CDR1 MNHNS, CDR2 SASEGT. V lost 5 bases and J lost 8; bases outside the gene matches: 2. Here the CDR3 DNA reads TGTGCCAGCAGTCCGGGACTAGCGGGTACGCAGTATTTT. Encoded protein: CASSPGLAGTQYF.

This chain joins TRBV29-1 and TRBJ2-2, with 10 bases matching TRBD2. The germline CDR1 and CDR2 sequences are SQVTM and ANQGSEA. V was pared by 4 bases and J by 6 bases, with 11 bases of the junction left unmatched. The CDR3 loop spans 16 amino acids. The DNA of the CDR3 is TGCAGCGTTGTTTTAGCGGGAGGACCCTTTTCCGGGGAGCTGTTTTTT. Protein product: CSVVLAGGPFSGELFF.

The gene calls are TRBV5-1 and TRBJ2-5; TRBD2 matches at 13 bases. Germline V CDR1 and CDR2: SGHRS, YFSETQ. This CDR3 has 16 residues. V shed 4 bases and J 5 bases; nucleotides not matched to a gene: 8. The DNA for the CDR3 is TGCGCCAGCAGCCCGGGACTAGCGGGATTCGGGGAGACCCAGTACTTC. Translated, it gives CASSPGLAGFGETQYF.

The rearrangement uses TRBV28 and TRBJ1-1; D ambiguous. The CDR3 has 12 amino acids. Germline V lookup: CDR1 MDHEN, CDR2 SYDVKM. Trimming stripped 8 bases from V and 4 bases from J, with 11 bases between. The CDR3, as DNA: TGTGCCAGCCACGAGTTCGGCACTGAAGCTTTCTTT. It specifies CASHEFGTEAFF.

The chain recombines TRBV29-1 with TRBJ2-5, with D maybe TRBD1 (6 bases). The V end was cut by 6 bases, the J end by 2 bases, with 16 bases between. CDR3 length equals 14 residues. CDR1 and CDR2 from the germline V gene are SQVTM and ANQGSEA. The CDR3 bases are TGCAGCGTGCACTTTAGGACAGCTCAAGAGACCCAGTACTTC. Translation: CSVHFRTAQETQYF.

This clone has just a few counts. The V call is TRBV6-5, the J call TRBJ2-7, with TRBD2 matching over 8 bases. The V gene's germline CDR1 is MNHEY and CDR2 SVGAGI. The CDR3 spans 13 residues. J gave up 5 bases and V 4 bases, and 4 bases lay outside the gene matches. This CDR3 reads CASSSYSGNEQYF. CDR3 coding DNA: TGTGCCAGCAGTTCTTATAGCGGGAACGAGCAGTACTTC.

The chain links TRBV15 to TRBJ1-2; maybe TRBD1 (6 bases). From germline, CDR1 is LNHNV and CDR2 YYDKDF (reference sequence). V was shortened by 6 bases and J by 5 bases, with 19 bases between the two germline ends. There are 15 residues in the CDR3. CDR3 nucleotides: TGTGCCACCAGTGTTTGGGACACCGGGCGTTATGGCTACACCTTC. This translates into CATSVWDTGRYGYTF.

The chain combines TRBV7-3 with TRBJ2-5; 7 bases agree with TRBD2. This CDR3 has 13 amino acids. The V gene end was trimmed by 2 bases and the J gene end by 7 bases; junction bases not matched to a gene: 4. Germline V gene sequence: CDR1 SGHTA, CDR2 FQGTGA. The CDR3 DNA reads as TGTGCCAGCAGCTTAGGTGGCGGGGGGACCCAGTACTTC. This gives the protein CASSLGGGGTQYF.

The rearrangement joins TRBV19 to TRBJ1-5; 11 bases align to TRBD1. The germline V gene encodes CDR1 LNHDA and CDR2 SQIVND (reference sequence). The trim removed 6 bases at V and 1 base at J, leaving 11 bases unmatched. This CDR3 is built from 18 residues. The DNA of the CDR3 is TGTGCCAGTAGAAAAGGGACAGGGGGAGTGGGGAGCAATCAGCCCCAGCATTTT. It codes for CASRKGTGGVGSNQPQHF.

In this sample, this clone turned up many times. CDR3 DNA: TGTGCCAGCAGACCGCCCGCCGCGTTCCCCTATGGCTACACCTTC. Translation: CASRPPAAFPYGYTF. This chain uses TRBV28 with TRBJ1-2; no reliable D call. Germline values: CDR1 MDHEN, CDR2 SYDVKM. The V gene lost 6 bases and the J gene lost 4 bases, with 18 bases spanning the gap. The CDR3 is 15 amino acids.

The chain couples TRBV2 to TRBJ2-5; D gene uncertain. The V and J ends lost 6 bases and 4 bases respectively, with 9 bases between them. The CDR3 loop spans 12 amino acids. Germline V gives CDR1 SNHLY, CDR2 FYNNEI. DNA for the CDR3: TGTGCCAGCAGCGAGACCCCAGAGACCCAGTACTTC. Residues: CASSETPETQYF.

The chain has TRBV7-2 and TRBJ1-2; no firm D call. The V gene lost 0 bases and the J gene lost 3 bases, with 8 bases spanning the gap. Looked up from germline, CDR1 is SGHTA and CDR2 is FQGNSA. This CDR3 is 14 amino acids long. Here the CDR3 DNA reads TGTGCCAGCAGCTTAGCCAGCGGCGACTATGGCTACACCTTC. It yields the protein CASSLASGDYGYTF.

This clone was seen only a few times. V usage is TRBV19 and J usage is TRBJ2-3; D call uncertain. Germline V gene sequence: CDR1 LNHDA, CDR2 SQIVND (reference sequence). V was trimmed by 7 bases and J by 1 base, leaving 15 bases between them. The CDR3 loop spans 15 amino acids. The DNA for the CDR3 is TGTGCCAGTACCAACGCTAGAGGCGGCACAGATACGCAGTATTTT. It yields the protein CASTNARGGTDTQYF.

V is TRBV19 and J is TRBJ2-4; D may be TRBD1 (6 bases). Trimming took off 5 bases at V and 0 bases at J, with 23 bases between the two ends. The germline CDR1 and CDR2 sequences are LNHDA and SQIVND (reference sequence). CDR3 size: 19 residues. CDR3 sequence: CASSSRTGTKRLAKNIQYF. The CDR3 nucleotides are TGTGCCAGTAGTTCACGTACCGGGACAAAAAGACTAGCCAAAAACATTCAGTACTTC.

The chain combines TRBV6-4 with TRBJ2-2, with 9 bases that match TRBD1. The CDR3 consists of 14 residues. J gave up 5 bases and V 4 bases, and 2 bases lay outside the gene matches. CDR1 MRHNA and CDR2 SNTAGT come from the germline V gene. DNA for the CDR3: TGTGCCAGCAGTGGGGGACAGGGAACCGGGGAGCTGTTTTTT. Amino acid sequence: CASSGGQGTGELFF.